Listed below are T cell receptor beta chains from one sample, sequenced in a study of T cells in Graves' hyperthyroidism and ophthalmopathy. MiXCR, applied by TCRdb to the multiplex PCR reads, yields one record per CDR3 protein. The sample carries approximately 330,000 distinct CDR3 sequences, roughly 13% recorded once. Material: blood. These receptors were taken from a woman in her 40s with Graves' ophthalmopathy. Each CDR3 is given with its conserved first and last residue. A D gene is named only where the DNA matches it firmly. Clone size is stated in some rows and not others, as once, few, many or a class when expanded.

. | TRBJ2-7 | many | TRBV6-1 | TGTGCCAGCACTGGGCAGGGGAGTTCCGAGCAGTACTTC | CASTGQGSSEQYF
. | TRBJ1-1 | . | TRBV30 | TGTGCCTGGAGATCAGCAGAAGCTTTCTTT | CAWRSAEAFF
. | TRBJ2-3 | few | TRBV7-2 | TGTGCCAGCAGCTTAAAACAGGGTGGGACAGATACGCAGTATTTT | CASSLKQGGTDTQYF
. | TRBJ2-3 | . | TRBV19 | TGTGCCAGTAGTATAACCCTGCCTAGCACAGATACGCAGTATTTT | CASSITLPSTDTQYF
. | TRBJ1-3 | . | TRBV27 | TGTGCCAGCAGTTTACGGAGCTCTGGAAACACCATGTATTTT | CASSLRSSGNTMYF
TRBD2 | TRBJ2-3 | . | TRBV11-2 | TGTGCCAGCAGCTTACTAGCGGGAGGCCATGGGGATACGCAGTATTTT | CASSLLAGGHGDTQYF
. | TRBJ1-5 | many | TRBV7-9 | TGTGCCAGCAGCTTAGAGCGGGATCAGCCCCAGCATTTT | CASSLERDQPQHF
TRBD1 | TRBJ2-1 | many | TRBV2 | TGTGCCAGCATGTTGACAGGGTCGTCCTACAATGAGCAGTTCTTC | CASMLTGSSYNEQFF
. | TRBJ1-6 | many | TRBV28 | TGTGCCAGCAGTTTATTCGGGAATTCACCCCTCCACTTT | CASSLFGNSPLHF
. | TRBJ1-2 | few | TRBV4-1 | TGCGCCAGCAGCCGGAATGGGGCGGTGGGCTACACCTTC | CASSRNGAVGYTF
TRBD1 | TRBJ1-5 | many | TRBV19 | TGTGCCAGTAGTATAAAGAGGGACAGGGTAAATCAGCCCCAGCATTTT | CASSIKRDRVNQPQHF
. | TRBJ2-3 | . | TRBV6-5 | TGTGCCAGCAGTTATGAGGGGTTAGATACGCAGTATTTT | CASSYEGLDTQYF
. | TRBJ1-1 | many | TRBV27 | TGTGCCAGCAGTTTGGACGGACAGTTCGAAGCTTTCTTT | CASSLDGQFEAFF
TRBD2 | TRBJ2-3 | many | TRBV14 | TGTGCCAGCAGCAGGACTAGCGGGGGGCCCGACGACACAGATACGCAGTATTTT | CASSRTSGGPDDTDTQYF
. | TRBJ1-1 | few | TRBV30 | TGTGCCTGGACTCAGGGGACACTAACGAACACTGAAGCTTTCTTT | CAWTQGTLTNTEAFF
TRBD1 | TRBJ2-1 | . | TRBV6-1 | TGTGCCAGCAGTACAGGACAGGGAGGTGAGCAGTTCTTC | CASSTGQGGEQFF
. | TRBJ1-1 | few | TRBV5-1 | TGCGCCAGCAGGAGGACCGTGGTGACAAACACTGAAGCTTTCTTT | CASRRTVVTNTEAFF
. | TRBJ2-7 | few | TRBV6-2/TRBV6-3 | TGTGCCAGCAATAAAGTACAGGGAGCCTACGAGCAGTACTTC | CASNKVQGAYEQYF
TRBD1 | TRBJ1-2 | . | TRBV7-6 | TGTGCCAGCAGCACGGGACAGGGCACCCGGGGAGGCTACACCTTC | CASSTGQGTRGGYTF
. | TRBJ1-4 | many | TRBV29-1 | TGCAGCGCCACCTCCCCGGGGGGGGCACTGTTTTTT | CSATSPGGALFF
. | TRBJ2-7 | many | TRBV28 | TGTGCCAGCAGCGATTCTAGCTCCTACGAGCAGTACTTC | CASSDSSSYEQYF
. | TRBJ1-2 | many | TRBV5-5 | TGTGCCAGCAGCTTGGAGCGCTATGGCTACACCTTC | CASSLERYGYTF
. | TRBJ1-1 | many | TRBV28 | TGTGCCAGCCGGTCTACCGAAGCTTTCTTT | CASRSTEAFF
TRBD2 | TRBJ2-1 | . | TRBV12-3/TRBV12-4 | TGTGCCAGCAGTTTAACTCCTAGCGGGGCCTACAATGAGCAGTTCTTC | CASSLTPSGAYNEQFF
. | TRBJ2-2 | few | TRBV24-1 | TGTGCCACCAGTGATCCTACTGTCTCCACGAACACCGGGGAGCTGTTTTTT | CATSDPTVSTNTGELFF
. | TRBJ2-2 | many | TRBV11-2 | TGTGCCAGCAGCCGGGGACGGACGAACACCGGGGAGCTGTTTTTT | CASSRGRTNTGELFF
. | TRBJ1-2 | many | TRBV6-2/TRBV6-3 | TGTGCCAGCAGTTATGGGAGGGCCCGGTATGGCTACACCTTC | CASSYGRARYGYTF
. | TRBJ1-1 | many | TRBV6-1 | TGTGCCAGCAGAAACTTTAATACAGGGTTTGGCACTGAAGCTTTCTTT | CASRNFNTGFGTEAFF
TRBD1 | TRBJ1-1 | many | TRBV20-1 | TGCAGTGCTTACCACAGGGGGCCTACCCCCCTGAACACTGAAGCTTTCTTT | CSAYHRGPTPLNTEAFF
TRBD2 | TRBJ2-7 | many | TRBV20-1 | TGCAGTGCTAGAGGACCGGGAGGAGTCCACGAGCAGTACTTC | CSARGPGGVHEQYF
. | TRBJ1-6 | many | TRBV27 | TGTGCCAGCAGTCACGGCAAATTGTCTTTAGTAAATTCACCCCTCCACTTT | CASSHGKLSLVNSPLHF
. | TRBJ1-4 | few | TRBV7-8 | TGTGCCAGCAGCTTAGCTGGGGGAAATAATGAAAAACTGTTTTTT | CASSLAGGNNEKLFF
. | TRBJ1-2 | many | TRBV7-9 | TGTGCCAGCAGCCTGGGAGGGGATGGCTACACCTTC | CASSLGGDGYTF
. | TRBJ1-3 | . | TRBV3-1 | TGTGCCAGCAGCCAAAATCCGGGACGGTACTCTGGAAACACCATATATTTT | CASSQNPGRYSGNTIYF
. | TRBJ1-2 | many | TRBV20-1 | TGCAGTGCTAGGTATCAGGGTGGCTACACCTTC | CSARYQGGYTF
. | TRBJ2-5 | many | TRBV11-3 | TGTGCCAGCAGCTCAACCAGGGGAGGTCACGAAGAGACCCAGTACTTC | CASSSTRGGHEETQYF
TRBD2 | TRBJ2-3 | few | TRBV5-1 | TGCGCCAGCAGCGCTAGCGGGGGTAAAGATACGCAGTATTTT | CASSASGGKDTQYF
TRBD1 | TRBJ1-3 | many | TRBV11-2 | TGTGCCAGCAGCTCAGGGACAGGGCGCGGAAACACCATATATTTT | CASSSGTGRGNTIYF
. | TRBJ1-3 | few | TRBV19 | TGTGCCAGTAGCGGAATCGGGGGGAGCTCTGGAAACACCATATATTTT | CASSGIGGSSGNTIYF
. | TRBJ1-2 | few | TRBV5-1 | TGCGCCAGCAGCTTGGCGGACGGCCTTAACTATGGCTACACCTTC | CASSLADGLNYGYTF
. | TRBJ2-7 | . | TRBV2 | TGTGCCAGCAGGAACGCTGGGTCGGGGCAGTACTTC | CASRNAGSGQYF
TRBD2 | TRBJ2-7 | many | TRBV10-3 | TGTGCCATCAGTGGAACGGGAGGGGAGAACTCCTACGAGCAGTACTTC | CAISGTGGENSYEQYF
. | TRBJ1-4 | few | TRBV28 | TGTGCCAGCAGTTCCCTCTTTACTAATGAAAAACTGTTTTTT | CASSSLFTNEKLFF
. | TRBJ2-7 | many | TRBV2 | TGTGCCAGCAGACCCGAGGTGGGGTCGGGAGAGCAGTACTTC | CASRPEVGSGEQYF